The sample holds a few counts of the clone carrying this T cell receptor beta chain. Its antigen remains unknown. This sample stems from a study of T-cell reconstitution after alpha-beta-depleted transplantation in children. Study observations and caveats: At around two months after transplant, the alpha-beta T cells were reportedly derived from several hundred expanded clones that came from non-depleted graft cells. Several patients had high TCRbeta diversity at day 60; it came from surviving recipient T cells and thymic progenitors. The main origin of T-cell counts and diversity one year after transplant was newly produced T cells.

The TCRbeta library was prepared with unique molecular identifiers. TCRdb reprocessed the PCR reads via MiXCR and lists one record per CDR3 protein. This table holds 350,000 to 500,000 distinct CDR3 sequences, 43% found once. This CDR3 has 18 amino acids. The V and J ends lost 0 bases and 1 base respectively, with 19 bases between them. CDR1 is SGHRS, CDR2 YFSETQ, per germline. This specimen was PBMCs, taken before TCRalphabeta/CD19-depleted stem cell transplant. This TCR derives from a girl aged 2 to 9 with aplastic anemia, due to receive a stem cell transplant. The rearrangement joins TRBV5-1 to TRBJ1-1; no clear D gene. CDR3 sequence: CASSLAPTGKRPNTEAFF. The DNA for the CDR3 is TGCGCCAGCAGCTTGGCCCCCACTGGCAAACGTCCGAACACTGAAGCTTTCTTT.